Here is one T cell receptor (beta chain) with its context. The same CDR3 is also encoded by other DNA sequences in this sample. Assay: immunoSEQ multiplex PCR; the TCRdb copy retains only in-frame clones and omits some. Of about 2.2 million clones in the sample, over 85% are singletons; the top ten hold around 1.7%. CD45RO negativity and positive selection for CCR7 defined naive CD8 cells, a population that excluded terminally differentiated effector memory CD45RA+ cells. HIV-negative, healthy adults without recent acute infections or vaccinations were the donors. The entry originates in a study of shared clonotypes between healthy human individuals. The overall study: CD4 naive and memory got three plates each, CD8 naive two, CD8 memory one.

This CDR3 has 12 amino acids. The V gene's germline CDR1 is MDHEN and CDR2 SYDVKM. The germline V and J ends were trimmed by 6 bases and 4 bases, with 9 bases remaining between them. The sequence was obtained from a man between 18 and 35 years old in good health. Some clones in this sample may be carry-over from other donors' samples. The material sequenced was naive CD8+ T cells from PBMCs. The chain combines TRBV28 with TRBJ1-1; D uncertain. CDR3 bases: TGTGCCAGCAGCCTACGTGCCACTGAAGCTTTCTTT. Protein: CASSLRATEAFF.